The 23 T cell receptor beta chains listed next were all sequenced from one sample in a study of blood T cell repertoires in COVID-19. Assay used: immunoSEQ multiplex PCR; TCRdb lists only in-frame clones, some missing. The top ten hold about a tenth of the sample, which has 140,000 to 150,000 clones, roughly 88% seen once. The sample was peripheral blood. The receptors come from a man in his 60s with active or convalescent COVID-19.

The sample holds a few counts of this clone. The chain carries TRBV5-5 and TRBJ1-6; D gene unclear. This CDR3 spans 15 amino acids. V lost 0 bases and J 7 bases, leaving 11 bases between the germline ends. Germline lookup yields CDR1 SGHKS and CDR2 YYEKEE (reference sequence). CDR3 sequence reads: CASSLEAGGNSPLHF. The CDR3 DNA reads TGTGCCAGCAGCTTGGAGGCAGGAGGGAATTCACCCCTCCACTTT. The complete variable domain, with remaining parts taken from reference TRBV5-5 and TRBJ1-6, reads DAGVTQSPTHLIKTRGQQVTLRCSPISGHKSVSWYQQVLGQGPQFIFQYYEKEERGRGNFPDRFSARQFPNYSSELNVNALLLGDSALYLCASSLEAGGNSPLHFGNGTRLTVT.

CDR3 residues: CASSLGILAGPYYNEQFF. The CDR3 coding sequence is TGTGCCAGCAGCTTAGGTATACTAGCGGGGCCTTACTACAATGAGCAGTTCTTC. The chain joins TRBV11-2 to TRBJ2-1; TRBD2 aligns across 10 bases. Per the germline V gene, CDR1 is SGHAT and CDR2 is FQNNGV. The V segment lost 1 base and the J segment 3 bases; nucleotides outside the gene matches: 9. This CDR3 spans 18 amino acids.

J is TRBJ2-3 and V is TRBV9, with TRBD1 matching over 9 bases. Per the germline V gene, CDR1 is SGDLS and CDR2 is YYNGEE. Trimming at V came to 0 bases and at J to 2 bases, leaving 25 bases not matched to a gene. The CDR3 consists of 23 residues. CDR3 loop: CASSVDPDQSGTGISFNTDTQYF. The CDR3 DNA reads as TGTGCCAGCAGCGTAGATCCAGACCAGTCCGGGACAGGGATTTCCTTTAACACAGATACGCAGTATTTT.

The chain employs TRBV6-6 and TRBJ2-1; D is unclear. The CDR3 loop spans 12 amino acids. The V end lost 5 bases, the J end lost 5 bases, and 7 bases lay between the germline ends. Germline CDR1 and CDR2: MNHNY and SVGAGI (reference sequence). The DNA for the CDR3 is TGTGCCAGCAGTCGCCCGGACAATGAGCAGTTCTTC. Its protein is CASSRPDNEQFF.

The rearrangement joins TRBV9 to TRBJ2-5, with 12 bases identical to TRBD2. The germline V gene encodes CDR1 SGDLS and CDR2 YYNGEE. V was pared by 2 bases and J by 4 bases, with 0 bases of the junction left unmatched. This CDR3 is built from 14 residues. The chain's CDR3 is CASSVGLAGETQYF. The CDR3 DNA sequence: TGTGCCAGCAGCGTGGGACTAGCGGGAGAGACCCAGTACTTC.

The V gene is TRBV21-1, the J gene TRBJ2-7; the DNA was not compared with TRBD1, the D call given in the table. TRBV21-1 is recorded as a pseudogene. The CDR3 consists of 9 residues. This chain's CDR3 is CASSKDRYV. The CDR3 bases are TGTGCCAGCAGCAAAGACAGGTACGTC.

The CDR3 DNA is TGTGCCTGGAGTGTACTTTTATTTGGAAGTGACAGTCCCATTCAGTACTTC. Residues: CAWSVLLFGSDSPIQYF. The chain carries TRBV30 and TRBJ2-4; D is perhaps TRBD1 (5 bases). V lost 0 bases, J lost 9 bases, and 24 bases lay in between. Looked up from germline, CDR1 is GTSNPN and CDR2 is SVGIG (reference sequence). The CDR3 is 17 residues long.

This sequence joins TRBV5-4 and TRBJ2-7, with D perhaps TRBD2 (6 bases). Trimming took off 4 bases at V and 6 bases at J, with 14 bases between the two ends. Germline CDR1 is SGHNT and CDR2 is YYREEE (reference sequence). There are 13 residues in the CDR3. DNA of the CDR3: TGTGCCAGCAGCCCAACACTAGCCACCGAGCAGTACTTC. Amino acid sequence: CASSPTLATEQYF.

The chain carries TRBV30 and TRBJ1-6; 7 bases align to TRBD1. Losses at the gene ends were 1 base for V and 7 bases for J; bases not matched to a gene: 13. This CDR3 has 17 amino acids. Germline CDR1 is GTSNPN and CDR2 is SVGIG (reference sequence). CDR3 sequence reads: CAWSEGSGTEKNSPLHF. The DNA of the CDR3 is TGTGCCTGGAGTGAGGGCTCCGGGACAGAAAAAAATTCACCCCTCCACTTT.

V gene TRBV19 combines with J gene TRBJ1-4; 11 bases agree with TRBD1. Germline V gene sequence: CDR1 LNHDA, CDR2 SQIVND (reference sequence). Unmatched junction bases numbered 14, after V lost 6 bases and J lost 8 bases. This CDR3 has 17 amino acids. CDR3 coding DNA: TGTGCCAGTAGCTGCGGACAGGGGGCGACCCCGGAGGAAAAACTGTTTTTT. This gives the protein CASSCGQGATPEEKLFF.

This clone turned up a few times. This chain links TRBV27 with TRBJ1-6; TRBD1 aligns across 8 bases. Trimming took 6 bases from V and 8 from J; bases not matched to a gene: 9. In germline, CDR1 is MNHEY, CDR2 SMNVEV (reference sequence). The CDR3 has 15 amino acids. The CDR3 region has the DNA TGTGCCAGCAGAGGAGTTGCAGGGGGCCATTCACCCCTCCACTTT. Protein product: CASRGVAGGHSPLHF.

V is TRBV6-5 and J is TRBJ1-2; TRBD1 might be the D (5 bases). The CDR3 is 12 residues long. CDR1 and CDR2 (germline): MNHEY, SVGAGI. V lost 5 bases, J lost 4 bases, and 8 bases lay in between. The CDR3 nucleotides are TGTGCCAGCAGTCCCGACAGCTATGGCTACACCTTC. It specifies CASSPDSYGYTF.

This chain links TRBV19 with TRBJ1-2, with no clear D. The germline V and J ends were trimmed by 0 bases and 5 bases, with 7 bases remaining between them. The CDR3 spans 13 residues. Germline V gene lookup returns CDR1 LNHDA and CDR2 SQIVND (reference sequence). CDR3 DNA: TGTGCCAGTAGTATAGATAGAGGGTATGGCTACACCTTC. Translated, it gives CASSIDRGYGYTF.

This clone has more than one count but fewer than ten. CDR3 in DNA: TGTGCCAGCAGTCCCCGGGACAGGGGGATTCAGCCCCAGCATTTT. It translates to CASSPRDRGIQPQHF. The chain joins TRBV5-8 to TRBJ1-5; TRBD1 matches at 11 bases. This CDR3 is built from 15 residues. V shed 5 bases and J 6 bases; nucleotides not matched to a gene: 7. The germline V gene has CDR1 SGHTS and CDR2 YDEGEE.

The V gene is TRBV27, the J gene TRBJ2-2, with D possibly TRBD1 on 7 matching bases. The CDR3 is 18 amino acids. Germline CDR1 and CDR2: MNHEY and SMNVEV (reference sequence). With 0 bases removed from V and 3 bases from J, the gap between germline ends came to 17 bases. Here the CDR3 DNA reads TGTGCCAGCAGTTTATCGCGGGACAGCCTCATCTACACCGGGGAGCTGTTTTTT. Its protein product is CASSLSRDSLIYTGELFF.

This clone turned up a few times. The V and J genes are TRBV5-6 and TRBJ1-2; TRBD1 matches at 9 bases. The CDR3 runs 11 residues. Trimming removed 5 bases from V and 11 bases from J; junction bases left unmatched: 4. Germline V gene lookup returns CDR1 SGHDT and CDR2 YYEEEE. CDR3 bases: TGTGCCAGCAGGCGGGACAGGGATTACACCTTC. This translates into CASRRDRDYTF.

The rearrangement uses TRBV11-2 and TRBJ2-1, with D perhaps matching TRBD1 (6 bases). The CDR3 is 13 amino acids. Germline assignment: CDR1 SGHAT and CDR2 FQNNGV. V lost 3 bases, J lost 4 bases, and 7 bases lay in between. The CDR3 sequence is CASSLQGYNEQFF. Here the CDR3 DNA reads TGTGCCAGCAGCTTGCAGGGGTACAATGAGCAGTTCTTC.

This chain connects TRBV30 to TRBJ1-1; D might be TRBD1 (6 bases). The CDR3 loop spans 14 amino acids. The ends were cut back, 1 base at V and 6 bases at J, with 15 bases in the middle. Germline V gives CDR1 GTSNPN, CDR2 SVGIG (reference sequence). The CDR3 is CAWSGGGGDAEAFF. For the CDR3, the DNA is TGTGCCTGGAGTGGAGGAGGGGGGGACGCTGAAGCTTTCTTT.

The chain links TRBV18 to TRBJ2-5; weak D call: TRBD1 (6 bases). V was clipped by 5 bases and J by 2 bases, with 12 bases between them. This CDR3 comprises 14 residues. Germline CDR1 is KGHSH and CDR2 is LQKENI. The DNA of the CDR3 is TGTGCCAGCTCAAGGCGCCAGGGGCAAGAGACCCAGTACTTC. Translated: CASSRRQGQETQYF.

This CDR3 is CASSPQQGAYNSPLHF. The CDR3 coding sequence is TGTGCCAGCTCACCGCAACAGGGGGCCTATAATTCACCCCTCCACTTT. J is TRBJ1-6 and V is TRBV18; TRBD1 aligns across 8 bases. The junction had 3 bases not matched to a gene; V was cut back by 3 bases and J by 2 bases. Germline CDR1 KGHSH, CDR2 LQKENI. This CDR3 has 16 amino acids.

The CDR3 DNA is TGTGCCAGCAGCTTCGACCGGGAAAAGCAGTTCTTC. Translating gives CASSFDREKQFF. This chain joins TRBV7-8 and TRBJ2-1; D is perhaps TRBD2 (5 bases). With 3 bases removed from V and 11 bases from J, the gap between germline ends came to 11 bases. The CDR3 is 12 residues long. CDR1 and CDR2 (germline): SGHVS, FQNEAQ. Supplemented by reference TRBV7-8 and TRBJ2-1, the full variable domain reads GAGVSQSPRYKVAKRGQDVALRCDPISGHVSLFWYQQALGQGPEFLTYFQNEAQLDKSGLPSDRFFAERPEGSVSTLKIQRTQQEDSAVYLCASSFDREKQFFGPGTRLTVL.

This clone was seen only once. The V and J genes are TRBV11-3 and TRBJ2-3, with D hard to call. This CDR3 has 17 residues. Germline loops: CDR1 SGHNT, CDR2 YENEEA. V was trimmed by 4 bases and J by 4 bases, leaving 21 bases between them. The CDR3 DNA follows: TGTGCCAGCAGCTCCTTCTTGGGTGGGCCAGGCCCAGATACGCAGTATTTT. Translated: CASSSFLGGPGPDTQYF. The full variable domain, rest sourced from reference TRBV11-3 and TRBJ2-3, is EAGVVQSPRYKIIEKKQPVAFWCNPISGHNTLYWYLQNLGQGPELLIRYENEEAVDDSQLPKDRFSAERLKGVDSTLKIQPAELGDSAVYLCASSSFLGGPGPDTQYFGPGTRLTVL.

The rearrangement uses TRBV6-2 or TRBV6-3 and TRBJ1-1; D ambiguous. CDR1 and CDR2 (germline): MNHEY, SVGEGT. The V and J ends lost 4 bases and 7 bases respectively, with 7 bases between them. The CDR3 is 11 residues long. In nucleotides, the CDR3 is TGTGCCAGCAGTTCGAACGGTGAAGCTTTCTTT. Amino acids: CASSSNGEAFF.